These 7 T cell receptor beta chains came from one sample sequenced in a study of cytomegalovirus exposure and HLA in healthy donors. The PCR had 60 Vbeta and 13 Jbeta primers. TCRdb keeps only in-frame clones here, not all; method: immunoSEQ multiplex PCR. The table lists more than 35,000 clones. The sample comprised PBMCs. These TCRs come from a man between 25 and 39 years old in good health and CMV-seronegative.

J is TRBJ1-1 and V is TRBV18; D perhaps matches TRBD1 (5 bases). V was shortened by 0 bases and J by 2 bases, with 13 bases between the two germline ends. The CDR3 consists of 16 residues. CDR1 KGHSH and CDR2 LQKENI come from the germline V gene. The CDR3: CASSPPSEGLNTEAFF. The CDR3 nucleotides are TGTGCCAGCTCACCACCGTCCGAGGGACTAAACACTGAAGCTTTCTTT.

The chain recombines TRBV4-3 with TRBJ1-2; 7 nucleotides align to TRBD1. Germline values: CDR1 LGHNA, CDR2 YSLEER. The CDR3 is 14 amino acids. With V trimmed by 2 bases and J by 4 bases, 4 bases remained unmatched. This CDR3 reads CASSQLDRAYGYTF. In DNA form, the CDR3 reads TGCGCCAGCAGCCAACTAGACAGGGCCTATGGCTACACCTTC.

This chain joins TRBV5-1 and TRBJ2-5; 10 nucleotides agree with TRBD1. CDR1 SGHRS and CDR2 YFSETQ come from the germline V gene. Trimming took 0 bases from V and 5 from J; bases not matched to a gene: 4. CDR3 length: 15 residues. In DNA form, the CDR3 reads TGCGCCAGCAGCTTGGCCGGGACAGGGGTTGAGACCCAGTACTTC. This codes for CASSLAGTGVETQYF.

The rearrangement joins TRBV6-1 to TRBJ2-7; a possible D gene is TRBD1 (5 bases). The V end lost 8 bases, the J end lost 0 bases, and 11 bases lay between the germline ends. The CDR3 covers 13 residues. Germline values: CDR1 MNHNS, CDR2 SASEGT. CDR3 residues: CASGATRSYEQYF. CDR3 in DNA: TGTGCCAGCGGGGCGACACGCTCCTACGAGCAGTACTTC.

The gene calls are TRBV4-2 and TRBJ1-1; possible D gene TRBD1, 5 bases. Trimming removed 4 bases from V and 4 bases from J, with 16 bases in between. The germline V gene has CDR1 LGHNA and CDR2 YNFKEQ. CDR3 size: 15 residues. CDR3 sequence (DNA): TGTGCCAGCAGCCCCCAGGGCGGAGTCCGCACTGAAGCTTTCTTT. Encoded protein: CASSPQGGVRTEAFF.

The V gene is TRBV18, the J gene TRBJ2-7; 10 positions agree with TRBD2. V dropped 3 bases and J dropped 0; count of bases not matched to a gene: 14. This CDR3 has 19 residues. Per the germline V gene, CDR1 is KGHSH and CDR2 is LQKENI. The chain's CDR3 is CASSPGSTSGMISSYEQYF. The CDR3 DNA reads TGTGCCAGCTCACCCGGTAGTACTAGCGGGATGATTAGCTCCTACGAGCAGTACTTC.

The chain combines TRBV9 with TRBJ1-1, with D uncertain. There are 15 residues in the CDR3. Per the germline V gene, CDR1 is SGDLS and CDR2 is YYNGEE. V lost 4 bases and J 1 base, leaving 14 bases between the germline ends. CDR3 loop: CASSPFPGTNTEAFF. The DNA for the CDR3 is TGTGCCAGCAGCCCTTTTCCCGGTACGAACACTGAAGCTTTCTTT.